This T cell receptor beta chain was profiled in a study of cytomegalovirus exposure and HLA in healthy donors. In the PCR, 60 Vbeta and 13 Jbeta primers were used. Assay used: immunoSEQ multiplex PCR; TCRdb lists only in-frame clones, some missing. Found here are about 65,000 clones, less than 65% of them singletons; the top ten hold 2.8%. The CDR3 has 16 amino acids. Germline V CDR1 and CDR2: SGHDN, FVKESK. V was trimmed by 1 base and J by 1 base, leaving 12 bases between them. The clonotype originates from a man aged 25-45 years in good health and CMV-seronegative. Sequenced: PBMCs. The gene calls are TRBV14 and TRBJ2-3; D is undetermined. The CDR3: CASSQGYVYGTDTQYF. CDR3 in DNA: TGTGCCAGCAGCCAAGGGTACGTCTATGGCACAGATACGCAGTATTTT.